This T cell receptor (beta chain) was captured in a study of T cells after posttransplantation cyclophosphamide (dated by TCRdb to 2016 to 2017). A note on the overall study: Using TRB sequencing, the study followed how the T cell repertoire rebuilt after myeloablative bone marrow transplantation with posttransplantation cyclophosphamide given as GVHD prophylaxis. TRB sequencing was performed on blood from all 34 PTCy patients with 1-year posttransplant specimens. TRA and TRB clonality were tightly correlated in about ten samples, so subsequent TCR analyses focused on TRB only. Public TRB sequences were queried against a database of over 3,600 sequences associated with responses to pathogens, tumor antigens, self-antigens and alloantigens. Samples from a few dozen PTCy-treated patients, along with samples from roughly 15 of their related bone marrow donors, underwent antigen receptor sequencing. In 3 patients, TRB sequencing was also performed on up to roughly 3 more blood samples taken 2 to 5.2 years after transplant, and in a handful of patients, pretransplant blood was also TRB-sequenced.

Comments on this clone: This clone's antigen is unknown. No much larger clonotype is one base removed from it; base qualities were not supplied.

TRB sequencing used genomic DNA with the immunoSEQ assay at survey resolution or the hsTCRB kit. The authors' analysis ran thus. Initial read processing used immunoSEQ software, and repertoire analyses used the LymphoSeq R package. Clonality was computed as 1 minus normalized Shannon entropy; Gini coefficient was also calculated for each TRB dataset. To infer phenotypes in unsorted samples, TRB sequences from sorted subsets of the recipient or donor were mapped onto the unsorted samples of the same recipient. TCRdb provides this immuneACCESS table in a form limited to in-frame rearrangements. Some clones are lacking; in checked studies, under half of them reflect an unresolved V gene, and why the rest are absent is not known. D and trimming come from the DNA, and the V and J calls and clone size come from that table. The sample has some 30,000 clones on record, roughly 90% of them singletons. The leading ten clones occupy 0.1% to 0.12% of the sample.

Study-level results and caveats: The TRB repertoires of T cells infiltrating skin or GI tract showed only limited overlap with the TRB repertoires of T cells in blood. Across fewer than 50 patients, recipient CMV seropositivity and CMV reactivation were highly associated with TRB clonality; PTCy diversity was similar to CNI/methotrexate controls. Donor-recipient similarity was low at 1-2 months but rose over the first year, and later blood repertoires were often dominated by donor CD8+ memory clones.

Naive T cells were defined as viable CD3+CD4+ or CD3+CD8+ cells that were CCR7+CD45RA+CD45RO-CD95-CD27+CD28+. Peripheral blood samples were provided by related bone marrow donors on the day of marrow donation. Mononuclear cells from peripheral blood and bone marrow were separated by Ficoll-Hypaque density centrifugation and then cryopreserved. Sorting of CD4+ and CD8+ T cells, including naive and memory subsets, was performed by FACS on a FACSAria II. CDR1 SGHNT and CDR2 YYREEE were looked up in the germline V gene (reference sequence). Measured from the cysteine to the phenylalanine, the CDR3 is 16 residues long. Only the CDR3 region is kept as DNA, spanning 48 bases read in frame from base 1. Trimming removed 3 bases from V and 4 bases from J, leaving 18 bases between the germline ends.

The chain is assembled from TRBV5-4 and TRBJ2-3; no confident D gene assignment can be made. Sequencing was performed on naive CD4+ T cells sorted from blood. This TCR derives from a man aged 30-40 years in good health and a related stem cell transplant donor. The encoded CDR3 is CASSSNQNVPPDTQYF. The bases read TGTGCCAGCAGCTCAAACCAGAACGTCCCCCCAGATACGCAGTATTTT.